The subject of this entry is one T cell receptor (beta chain). Antigen specificity is unknown. The CDR3 extends over 15 amino acids. The V gene lost 0 bases and the J gene lost 8 bases, with 16 bases spanning the gap. CDR1 is LGHNA and CDR2 is YNFKEQ in the germline V gene. The sample is drawn from a study of T cells in narcolepsy. Across the study: Donors had narcolepsy type 1 or type 2, or were healthy controls. Study-wide points: Autoreactive clone sequences were missing from some blood memory CD4+ repertoires. Autoreactive clonotypes reportedly recurred in blood of same and different patients, not controls.

Assay: immunoSEQ multiplex PCR; the TCRdb copy retains only in-frame clones and omits some. The sample holds tens of thousands of clones; approximately 86% are singletons and the top ten take roughly 1.7%. The TCR originated in a human donor with narcolepsy. Sequencing was performed on CD45RA- memory CD4+ T cells from PBMCs. V is TRBV4-2 and J is TRBJ1-2, with a possible D match to TRBD1 (6 bases). Here the CDR3 DNA reads TGTGCCAGCAGCCAAGATCATAACAGGGAAGACGGCTACACCTTC. Its translation: CASSQDHNREDGYTF.